These 27 T cell receptor beta chains share one sample of origin, sequenced in a study of identical twins. TCRdb re-analysed the 5' RACE reads in MiXCR, keeping a single row per CDR3 protein. The sample shows 1.5 million to 2 million distinct CDR3 sequences, about 32% of them seen only once. Specimen: cord blood. These TCRs come from a newborn girl in good health.

This clonotype was found a few times. This rearrangement joins TRBV5-1 to TRBJ2-1; D perhaps matches TRBD1 (5 bases). Germline loops: CDR1 SGHRS, CDR2 YFSETQ. Deletions cut 2 bases from V and 10 bases from J, with 10 bases between. This CDR3 spans 12 amino acids. CDR3 loop: CASSLPNREQFF. Here the CDR3 DNA reads TGCGCCAGCAGCTTACCCAACAGGGAGCAGTTCTTC.

The chain uses TRBV10-3 and TRBJ1-2, with 8 bases that match TRBD1. Germline values: CDR1 ENHRY, CDR2 SYGVKD. V shed 5 bases, J shed 3 bases, and the junction held 2 bases outside the gene matches. The CDR3 is 13 residues long. DNA of the CDR3: TGTGCCATCAGTCTGGACAGGGACTATGGCTACACCTTC. It is translated as CAISLDRDYGYTF.

CDR3 sequence: CASSLNRQDTQYF. The CDR3 bases are TGCGCCAGCAGCTTGAACAGGCAAGATACGCAGTATTTT. The chain carries TRBV5-1 and TRBJ2-3, with TRBD1 as a possible D gene (5 bases). The germline CDR1 and CDR2 sequences are SGHRS and YFSETQ. Trimming took off 1 base at V and 5 bases at J, with 8 bases between the two ends. This CDR3 region has 13 residues.

This clonotype was recorded a few times. V gene TRBV7-2 combines with J gene TRBJ2-2; the D gene is possibly TRBD1 (6 bases). In germline, CDR1 is SGHTA, CDR2 FQGNSA. This CDR3 spans 14 amino acids. V lost 1 base and J 4 bases, leaving 7 bases between the germline ends. CDR3 DNA sequence: TGTGCCAGCAGCTTAGGGACAGTCACCGGGGAGCTGTTTTTT. This translates into CASSLGTVTGELFF.

Only a few counts were recorded for this clonotype. The gene calls are TRBV4-1 and TRBJ2-4; D perhaps matches TRBD2 (5 bases). Trimming left V 0 bases short and J 0 bases short, with 15 bases between. CDR3 length: 18 amino acids. Germline CDR1 reads MGHRA; CDR2 reads YSYEKL. The DNA of the CDR3 is TGCGCCAGCAGCCAAGATCCCTCGGGATCACTAGCCAAAAACATTCAGTACTTC. This translates into CASSQDPSGSLAKNIQYF.

This clonotype was picked up one time. The V gene is TRBV10-3, the J gene TRBJ1-1; tentatively, D is TRBD1 (5 bases). Trimming cost V 2 bases and J 4 bases, with 8 bases left between them. The CDR3 loop spans 13 amino acids. Germline CDR1 is ENHRY and CDR2 is SYGVKD. CDR3 coding DNA: TGTGCCATCAGTGAGGAAGACAGCACTGAAGCTTTCTTT. Translating it yields CAISEEDSTEAFF.

The chain is built from TRBV20-1 and TRBJ1-5; 9 bases agree with TRBD1. This CDR3 is built from 17 residues. Germline CDR1 reads DFQATT; CDR2 reads SNEGSKA (reference sequence). With 5 bases clipped from V and 2 bases from J, the junction kept 13 bases outside the gene matches. The CDR3 DNA follows: TGCAGTGCTTCACAGGGGGCCTCTCCCATGCGCAATCAGCCCCAGCATTTT. Residues: CSASQGASPMRNQPQHF.

This clonotype was recorded many times. The chain recombines TRBV10-3 with TRBJ1-6, with TRBD1 matching 9 bases. The CDR3 is made up of 15 amino acids. Germline V lookup: CDR1 ENHRY, CDR2 SYGVKD. V was clipped by 0 bases and J by 6 bases; unmatched bases: 0. The CDR3 region has the DNA TGTGCCATCAGTGAGTCGGGACAGGGTAATTCACCCCTCCACTTT. It encodes CAISESGQGNSPLHF.

This clonotype was observed a few times. The chain uses TRBV7-9 and TRBJ2-6, with D hard to call. V was trimmed by 2 bases and J by 2 bases, leaving 7 bases between them. The length of the CDR3 is 15 residues. Germline-derived CDR1 and CDR2 are SEHNR and FQNEAQ (reference sequence). The CDR3, as DNA: TGTGCCAGCAGCTTAACTTTGGCTGGGGCCAACGTCCTGACTTTC. It yields the protein CASSLTLAGANVLTF.

This clonotype was seen a few times. The rearrangement uses TRBV28 and TRBJ2-3; D may be TRBD2 (6 bases). This CDR3 has 15 amino acids. V was pared by 6 bases and J by 0 bases, with 13 bases between. The V gene's germline CDR1 is MDHEN and CDR2 SYDVKM. The CDR3 sequence: CASRRQRASTDTQYF. CDR3 sequence (DNA): TGTGCCAGCAGACGGCAGCGGGCCAGCACAGATACGCAGTATTTT.

The rearrangement joins TRBV5-1 to TRBJ2-3; TRBD2 aligns across 7 bases. This CDR3 spans 16 amino acids. The V gene end was trimmed by 2 bases and the J gene end by 2 bases; junction bases not matched to a gene: 8. CDR1 is SGHRS, CDR2 YFSETQ, per germline. The CDR3 sequence is CASSFSGSTITDTQYF. The CDR3 DNA reads as TGCGCCAGCAGCTTTAGCGGGTCCACCATCACAGATACGCAGTATTTT.

V and J are TRBV9 and TRBJ2-2; 10 bases are shared with TRBD2. Germline CDR1 is SGDLS and CDR2 is YYNGEE. With V trimmed by 0 bases and J by 4 bases, 3 bases remained unmatched. The CDR3 has 16 residues. CDR3 bases: TGTGCCAGCAGCGTAGCATCTAGCGGGAGCACCGGGGAGCTGTTTTTT. Translated: CASSVASSGSTGELFF.

CDR3 nucleotides: TGTGCCAGCAGCTTAGTCCCCTTAAGGTGGAATGAGCAGTTCTTC. It specifies CASSLVPLRWNEQFF. The chain recombines TRBV11-2 with TRBJ2-1; D is unclear. Germline CDR1 SGHAT, CDR2 FQNNGV. The CDR3 sequence is 15 residues long. Trimming shortened V by 1 base and J by 7 bases, and 14 bases separated the two germline ends.

The genes are TRBV25-1 and TRBJ1-2, with 7 bases that match TRBD1. V lost 2 bases, J lost 8 bases, and 5 bases stayed unmatched. The germline V gene encodes CDR1 MGHDK and CDR2 SYGVNS. The CDR3 is 13 amino acids. The CDR3 region has the DNA TGTGCCAGCAGTGAACAGGGGGAGAGGGGCTACACCTTC. It translates to CASSEQGERGYTF.

The rearrangement links TRBV24-1 to TRBJ2-5, with D tentatively TRBD1 (6 bases). The CDR3 loop spans 14 amino acids. V was shortened by 5 bases and J by 11 bases, with 20 bases between the two germline ends. From germline, CDR1 is KGHDR and CDR2 SFDVKD. The chain's CDR3 is CATSGRGPPGEQYF. In nucleotides, the CDR3 is TGTGCCACCAGTGGCAGGGGCCCTCCGGGTGAGCAGTACTTC.

This clonotype showed up just a few times. The chain joins TRBV5-1 to TRBJ1-2, with 12 bases lining up with TRBD1. The germline V gene encodes CDR1 SGHRS and CDR2 YFSETQ. Trimming took 0 bases from V and 8 from J; bases not matched to a gene: 5. CDR3 length equals 15 residues. The CDR3 nucleotides are TGCGCCAGCAGCTTGGGAGCCGGGACAGGGGGCGGCTACACCTTC. Translating gives CASSLGAGTGGGYTF.

The gene calls are TRBV4-2 and TRBJ2-3; D is possibly TRBD2 (6 bases). The length of the CDR3 is 19 residues. The V gene lost 3 bases and the J gene lost 2 bases, with 24 bases spanning the gap. Germline loops: CDR1 LGHNA, CDR2 YNFKEQ. The CDR3 protein is CASSQHIRENSGYTDTQYF. DNA of the CDR3: TGTGCCAGCAGCCAGCATATTCGGGAAAATAGCGGTTACACAGATACGCAGTATTTT.

This clonotype was recorded many times. The chain couples TRBV21-1 to TRBJ1-2; the listed D gene, TRBD1, was not tested against the DNA. TRBV21-1 is marked as a pseudogene. The CDR3 consists of 13 residues. CDR3 DNA: TGTGCCAGCAGCACGGGACAAGTCTATGGCTACACCTTC. Its translation is CASSTGQVYGYTF.

To note about this clonotype: This may be a read error: a much more frequent sequence differs by one nucleotide. The J gene is TRBJ2-7, the V gene TRBV29-1; a possible D gene is TRBD2 (6 bases). The CDR3 totals 16 residues. The ends were cut back, 2 bases at V and 8 bases at J, with 25 bases in the middle. CDR1 SQVTM and CDR2 ANQGSEA come from the germline V gene. In DNA, the CDR3 is TGCAGCGTTGAATCACGCGGGATACAAATGAGGCACAAGCAGTACTTC. It translates to CSVESRGIQMRHKQYF.

This chain uses TRBV6-1 with TRBJ2-1, with D hard to call. Germline CDR1 reads MNHNS; CDR2 reads SASEGT. The CDR3 spans 14 residues. Trimming removed 8 bases at V and 2 bases at J, with 13 bases between. The CDR3 spells CASARDTPYNEQFF. The CDR3 DNA sequence: TGTGCCAGCGCTAGGGATACTCCCTACAATGAGCAGTTCTTC.

This chain connects TRBV3-1 to TRBJ2-1; the D gene could be TRBD1 or TRBD2 (5 bases each). CDR3 length equals 15 residues. Germline CDR1 is LGHDT and CDR2 is YNNKEL (reference sequence). The germline V and J ends were trimmed by 2 bases and 5 bases, with 13 bases remaining between them. The CDR3 nucleotides read TGTGCCAGCAGCCAATCGGCCCGAGGGGACAATGAGCAGTTCTTC. Protein product: CASSQSARGDNEQFF.

The chain joins TRBV20-1 to TRBJ2-1; a weak D match, TRBD1 (5 bases). Trimming took off 3 bases at V and 2 bases at J, with 17 bases between the two ends. Looked up from germline, CDR1 is DFQATT and CDR2 is SNEGSKA (reference sequence). There are 16 residues in the CDR3. The CDR3 DNA reads as TGCAGTGCTAGTCCGTTCAAGGGGTTTACCTACAATGAGCAGTTCTTC. This encodes CSASPFKGFTYNEQFF.

The V gene is TRBV25-1, the J gene TRBJ2-4; the match to TRBD1 covers 9 bases. V was clipped by 7 bases and J by 7 bases; unmatched bases: 5. CDR1 MGHDK and CDR2 SYGVNS come from the germline V gene. This CDR3 has 13 amino acids. The CDR3 here is CASIPGTGNIQYF. CDR3 in DNA: TGTGCCAGCATCCCCGGGACAGGGAACATTCAGTACTTC.

This clonotype was detected only a few times. This chain joins TRBV4-1 and TRBJ2-1; 10 bases are shared with TRBD2. This CDR3 region has 16 residues. J gave up 7 bases and V 0 bases, and 6 bases lay outside the gene matches. CDR1 and CDR2 from the germline V gene are MGHRA and YSYEKL. The CDR3 DNA follows: TGCGCCAGCAGCCAAGACGAGCGGGAGGGCTGGAATGAGCAGTTCTTC. It is translated as CASSQDEREGWNEQFF.

The V and J genes are TRBV20-1 and TRBJ1-6; 8 nucleotides line up with TRBD1. The CDR3 is 16 amino acids. The V and J ends lost 5 bases and 4 bases, in that order; junction bases with no gene match: 10. Germline V gene sequence: CDR1 DFQATT, CDR2 SNEGSKA (reference sequence). In DNA form, the CDR3 reads TGCAGTGCTTCTACAGGGGGATATATATATAATTCACCCCTCCACTTT. Translated: CSASTGGYIYNSPLHF.

This clonotype has only a few counts. One end of the junction does not line up with germline, which may come from a read error. The chain uses TRBV20-1 and TRBJ1-6; 9 nucleotides match TRBD1. CDR1 and CDR2 (germline): DFQATT, SNEGSKA (reference sequence). The length of the CDR3 is 14 residues. This chain's CDR3 is CSATGTGPNSPPHF. CDR3 bases: TGCAGTGCTACCGGGACAGGGCCTAATTCACCCCCCCACTTT.

This clonotype has a handful of counts. This rearrangement joins TRBV7-6 to TRBJ2-3, with 9 bases aligning to TRBD1. After removal of 4 bases from V and 4 bases from J, the junction contained 9 bases not matched to a gene. The V gene's germline CDR1 is SGHVS and CDR2 FNYEAQ. The CDR3 consists of 16 residues. The CDR3, as DNA: TGTGCCAGCAGCTCTAGGTGGGACAGGGAAGCAGATACGCAGTATTTT. This sequence encodes CASSSRWDREADTQYF.